This entry features one T cell receptor (beta chain) sequence. This entry is derived from a study of blood T cell repertoires in COVID-19. Study background: Acute and convalescent COVID-19 samples came from the United States, Italy and Spain.

The table came from immunoSEQ multiplex PCR; TCRdb's copy has only in-frame clones and leaves some out. The data contain 120,000 or so clones, around 63% of them singletons. V lost 1 base, J lost 3 bases, and 11 bases stayed unmatched. This CDR3 region has 17 residues. The germline gives CDR1 SEHNR, CDR2 FQNEAQ (reference sequence). The receptor comes from a woman in her 70s with acute or convalescent COVID-19. The chain is built from TRBV7-9 and TRBJ2-7, with 8 bases lining up with TRBD2. Sequencing was done on a sample of peripheral blood. The CDR3 reads CASSLGALAGTGYEQYF. Written as DNA, the CDR3 is TGTGCCAGCAGCTTAGGGGCCCTAGCGGGCACTGGCTACGAGCAGTACTTC.